Detailed here is one T cell receptor (beta chain). The antigen remains undetermined. This record belongs to a study of cytomegalovirus exposure and HLA in healthy donors. The study's findings and limits: Researchers reported in a later analysis that a missense DCLRE1C variant was tied to TCR beta V- and J-gene trimming.

PCR involved 60 Vbeta and 13 Jbeta primers. Some clones are missing from TCRdb's copy, which holds only in-frame ones; the method was immunoSEQ multiplex PCR. The sample data list tens of thousands of clones. This CDR3 has 13 residues. V was trimmed by 7 bases and J by 0 bases, leaving 8 bases between them. Germline CDR1 SGDLS, CDR2 YYNGEE. This TCR was recovered from a man aged 25 to 40 in good health and CMV-seronegative. Sequences were obtained from PBMCs. The chain uses TRBV9 and TRBJ2-1; no clear D gene. CDR3 amino acids: CASASGSYNEQFF. DNA for the CDR3: TGTGCCAGCGCTAGTGGCTCCTACAATGAGCAGTTCTTC.